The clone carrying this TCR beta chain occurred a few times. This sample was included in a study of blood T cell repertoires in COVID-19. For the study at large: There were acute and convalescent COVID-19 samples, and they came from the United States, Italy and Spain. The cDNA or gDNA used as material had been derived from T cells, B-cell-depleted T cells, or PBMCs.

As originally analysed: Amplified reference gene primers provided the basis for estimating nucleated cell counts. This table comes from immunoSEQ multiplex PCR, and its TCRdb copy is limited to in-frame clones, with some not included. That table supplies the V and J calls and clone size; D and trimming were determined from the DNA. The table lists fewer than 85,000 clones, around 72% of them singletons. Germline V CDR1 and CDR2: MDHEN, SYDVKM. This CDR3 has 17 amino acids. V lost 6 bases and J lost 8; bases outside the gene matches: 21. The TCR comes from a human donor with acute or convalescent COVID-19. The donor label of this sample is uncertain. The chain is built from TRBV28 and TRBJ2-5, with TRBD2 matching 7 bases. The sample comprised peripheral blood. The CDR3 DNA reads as TGTGCCAGCAGCTTTAGGCCCTTTAGCGGGCCCGGAGGTACCCAGTACTTC. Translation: CASSFRPFSGPGGTQYF.